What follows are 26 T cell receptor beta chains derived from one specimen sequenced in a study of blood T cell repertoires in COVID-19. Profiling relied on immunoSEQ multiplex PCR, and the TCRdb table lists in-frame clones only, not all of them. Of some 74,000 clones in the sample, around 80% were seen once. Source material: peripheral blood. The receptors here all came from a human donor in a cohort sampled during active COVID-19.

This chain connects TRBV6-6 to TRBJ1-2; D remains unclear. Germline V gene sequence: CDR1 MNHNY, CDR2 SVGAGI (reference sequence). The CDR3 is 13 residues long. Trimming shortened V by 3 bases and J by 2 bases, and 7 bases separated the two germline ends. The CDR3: CASSYDGNYGYTF. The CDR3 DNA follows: TGTGCCAGCAGTTATGACGGGAACTATGGCTACACCTTC.

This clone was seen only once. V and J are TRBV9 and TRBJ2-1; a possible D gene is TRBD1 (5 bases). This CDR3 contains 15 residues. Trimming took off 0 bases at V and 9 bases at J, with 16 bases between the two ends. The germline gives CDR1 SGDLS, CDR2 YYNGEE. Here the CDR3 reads CASSVGNDPRAEQFF. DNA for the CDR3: TGTGCCAGCAGCGTAGGTAACGACCCCAGGGCTGAGCAGTTCTTC.

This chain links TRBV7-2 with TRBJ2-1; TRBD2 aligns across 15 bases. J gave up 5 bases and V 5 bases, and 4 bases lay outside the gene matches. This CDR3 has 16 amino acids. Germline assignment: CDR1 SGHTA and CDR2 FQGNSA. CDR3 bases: TGTGCCAGCAGCCCAGGGACTAGCGGGGGGCACAATGAGCAGTTCTTC. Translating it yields CASSPGTSGGHNEQFF.

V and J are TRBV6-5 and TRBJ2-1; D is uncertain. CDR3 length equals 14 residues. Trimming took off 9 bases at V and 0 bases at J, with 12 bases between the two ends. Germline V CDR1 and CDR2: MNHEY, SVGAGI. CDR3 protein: CASTLHPSYNEQFF. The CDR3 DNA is TGTGCCAGTACGTTACACCCCTCCTACAATGAGCAGTTCTTC.

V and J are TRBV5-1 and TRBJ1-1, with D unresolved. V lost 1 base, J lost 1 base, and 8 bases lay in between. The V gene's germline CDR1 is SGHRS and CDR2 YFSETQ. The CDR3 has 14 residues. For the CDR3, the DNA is TGCGCCAGCAGCTTGCGGGCGGGGAACACTGAAGCTTTCTTT. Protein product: CASSLRAGNTEAFF.

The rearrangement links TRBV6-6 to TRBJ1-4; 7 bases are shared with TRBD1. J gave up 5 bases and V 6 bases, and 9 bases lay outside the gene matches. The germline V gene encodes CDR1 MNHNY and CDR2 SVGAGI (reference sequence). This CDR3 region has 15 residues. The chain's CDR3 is CASSLGDRTNEKLFF. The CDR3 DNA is TGTGCCAGCAGCTTGGGGGACAGAACAAATGAAAAACTGTTTTTT.

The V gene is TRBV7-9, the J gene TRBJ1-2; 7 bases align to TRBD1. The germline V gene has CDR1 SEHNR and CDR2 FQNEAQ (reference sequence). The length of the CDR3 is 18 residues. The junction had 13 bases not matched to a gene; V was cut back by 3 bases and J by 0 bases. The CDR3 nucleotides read TGTGCCAGCAGCTTGTCCCACCGAGGACAGGAAGCTAACTATGGCTACACCTTC. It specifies CASSLSHRGQEANYGYTF.

For the CDR3, the DNA is TGTGCCAGCAGTGAAGTCGGGCAGGGTCGGCATTCACCCCTCCACTTT. It codes for CASSEVGQGRHSPLHF. The V and J genes are TRBV6-1 and TRBJ1-6; D is possibly TRBD1 (5 bases). The length of the CDR3 is 16 residues. The V gene's germline CDR1 is MNHNS and CDR2 SASEGT. Trimming pared 1 base from V and 8 bases from J, leaving 15 bases between.

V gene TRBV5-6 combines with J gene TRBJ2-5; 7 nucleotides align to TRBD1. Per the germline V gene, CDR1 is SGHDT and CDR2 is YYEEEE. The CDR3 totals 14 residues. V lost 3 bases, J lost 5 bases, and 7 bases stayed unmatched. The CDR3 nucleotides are TGTGCCAGCAGCTCGCCCAGGGGGTGGGAGACCCAGTACTTC. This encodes CASSSPRGWETQYF.

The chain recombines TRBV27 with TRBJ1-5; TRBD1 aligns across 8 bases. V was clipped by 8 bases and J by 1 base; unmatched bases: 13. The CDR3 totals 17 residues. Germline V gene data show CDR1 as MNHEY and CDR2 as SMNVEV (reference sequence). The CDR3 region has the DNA TGTGCCAGCGCCCGGGCTCGGACAGGGTGGAGCAATCAGCCCCAGCATTTT. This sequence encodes CASARARTGWSNQPQHF.

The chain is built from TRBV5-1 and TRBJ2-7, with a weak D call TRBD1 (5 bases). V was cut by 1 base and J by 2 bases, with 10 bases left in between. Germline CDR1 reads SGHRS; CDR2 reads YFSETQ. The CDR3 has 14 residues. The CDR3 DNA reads TGCGCCAGCAGCTTGTCAGGGTTCGCCTACGAGCAGTACTTC. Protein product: CASSLSGFAYEQYF.

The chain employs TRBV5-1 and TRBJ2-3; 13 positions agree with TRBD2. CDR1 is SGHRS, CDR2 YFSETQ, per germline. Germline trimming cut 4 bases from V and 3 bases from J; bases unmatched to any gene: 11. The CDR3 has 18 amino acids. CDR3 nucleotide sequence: TGCGCCAGCAGCCTCGGACTAGCGGGGGCTACGTGGACAGATACGCAGTATTTT. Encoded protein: CASSLGLAGATWTDTQYF. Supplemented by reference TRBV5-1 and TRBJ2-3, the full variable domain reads KAGVTQTPRYLIKTRGQQVTLSCSPISGHRSVSWYQQTPGQGLQFLFEYFSETQRNKGNFPGRFSGRQFSNSRSEMNVSTLELGDSALYLCASSLGLAGATWTDTQYFGPGTRLTVL.

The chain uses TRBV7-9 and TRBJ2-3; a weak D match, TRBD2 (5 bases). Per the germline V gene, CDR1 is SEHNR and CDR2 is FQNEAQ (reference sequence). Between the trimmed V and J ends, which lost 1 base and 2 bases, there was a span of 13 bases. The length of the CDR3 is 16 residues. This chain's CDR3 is CASSLVVGVDTDTQYF. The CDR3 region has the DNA TGTGCCAGCAGCTTAGTTGTGGGAGTCGACACAGATACGCAGTATTTT.

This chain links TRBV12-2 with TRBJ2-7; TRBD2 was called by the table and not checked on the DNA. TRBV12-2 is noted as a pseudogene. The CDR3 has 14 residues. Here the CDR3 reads CALWGGERTYEQYV. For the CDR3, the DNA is TGTGCCCTCTGGGGGGGGGAGCGAACCTACGAGCAGTACGTC.

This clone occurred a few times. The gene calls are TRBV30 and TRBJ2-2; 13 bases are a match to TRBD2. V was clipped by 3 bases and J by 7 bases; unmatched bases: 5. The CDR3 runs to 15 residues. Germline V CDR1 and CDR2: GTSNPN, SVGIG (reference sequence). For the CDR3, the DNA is TGTGCCTGGAGCAGGACTAGCGGGGGTTACGGGGAGCTGTTTTTT. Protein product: CAWSRTSGGYGELFF.

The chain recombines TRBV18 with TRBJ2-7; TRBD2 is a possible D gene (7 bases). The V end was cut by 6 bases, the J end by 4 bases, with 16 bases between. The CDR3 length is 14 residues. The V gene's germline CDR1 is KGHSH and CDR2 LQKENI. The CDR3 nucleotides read TGTGCCAGCTCCCTAGGGGGGGCCCAATACGAGCAGTACGTC. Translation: CASSLGGAQYEQYV.

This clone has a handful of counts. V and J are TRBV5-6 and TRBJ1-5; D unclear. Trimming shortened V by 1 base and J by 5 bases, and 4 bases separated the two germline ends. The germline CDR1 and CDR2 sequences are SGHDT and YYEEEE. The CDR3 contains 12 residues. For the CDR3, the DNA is TGTGCCAGCAGCTTGCTCGATCAGCCCCAGCATTTT. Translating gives CASSLLDQPQHF.

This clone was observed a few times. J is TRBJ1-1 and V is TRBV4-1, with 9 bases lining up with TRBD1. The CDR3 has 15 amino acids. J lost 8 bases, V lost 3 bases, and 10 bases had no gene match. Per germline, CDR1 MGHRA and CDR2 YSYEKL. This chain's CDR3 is CASSHQGTGKLEAFF. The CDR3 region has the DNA TGCGCCAGCAGCCACCAAGGGACAGGGAAACTGGAAGCTTTCTTT.

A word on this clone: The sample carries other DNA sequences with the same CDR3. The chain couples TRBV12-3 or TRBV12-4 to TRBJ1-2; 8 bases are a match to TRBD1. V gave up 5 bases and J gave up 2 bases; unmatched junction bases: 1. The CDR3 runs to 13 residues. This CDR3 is CASSRDRNYGYTF. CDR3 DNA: TGTGCCAGCAGTCGGGACAGGAACTATGGCTACACCTTC.

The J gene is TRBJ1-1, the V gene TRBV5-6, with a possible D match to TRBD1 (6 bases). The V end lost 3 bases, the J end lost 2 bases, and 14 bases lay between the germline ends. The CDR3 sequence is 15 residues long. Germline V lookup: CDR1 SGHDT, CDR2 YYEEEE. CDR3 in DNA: TGTGCCAGCAGCTCATTTGACAGGTTTAACACTGAAGCTTTCTTT. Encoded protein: CASSSFDRFNTEAFF.

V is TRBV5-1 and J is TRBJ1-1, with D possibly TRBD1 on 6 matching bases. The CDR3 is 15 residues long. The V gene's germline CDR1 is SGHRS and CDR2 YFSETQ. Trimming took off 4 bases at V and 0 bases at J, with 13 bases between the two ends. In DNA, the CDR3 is TGCGCCAGCAGCCGCGAGGGGGTAATGAACACTGAAGCTTTCTTT. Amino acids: CASSREGVMNTEAFF.

The CDR3 loop is CASSYPSGSDEQFF. For the CDR3, the DNA is TGTGCCAGCAGTTACCCTAGCGGGAGTGATGAGCAGTTCTTC. This chain links TRBV6-2 or TRBV6-3 with TRBJ2-1; 10 positions agree with TRBD2. The germline V gene encodes CDR1 MNHEY and CDR2 SVGEGT. The CDR3 length is 14 residues. The junction had 3 bases not matched to a gene; V was cut back by 2 bases and J by 8 bases.

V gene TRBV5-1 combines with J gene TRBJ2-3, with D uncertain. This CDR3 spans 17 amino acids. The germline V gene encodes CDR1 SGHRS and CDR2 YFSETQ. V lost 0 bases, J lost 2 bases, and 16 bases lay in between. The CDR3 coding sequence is TGCGCCAGCAGCTTGGGACATTTTCTGTCCGTCACAGATACGCAGTATTTT. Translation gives CASSLGHFLSVTDTQYF. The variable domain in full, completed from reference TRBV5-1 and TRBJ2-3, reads KAGVTQTPRYLIKTRGQQVTLSCSPISGHRSVSWYQQTPGQGLQFLFEYFSETQRNKGNFPGRFSGRQFSNSRSEMNVSTLELGDSALYLCASSLGHFLSVTDTQYFGPGTRLTVL.

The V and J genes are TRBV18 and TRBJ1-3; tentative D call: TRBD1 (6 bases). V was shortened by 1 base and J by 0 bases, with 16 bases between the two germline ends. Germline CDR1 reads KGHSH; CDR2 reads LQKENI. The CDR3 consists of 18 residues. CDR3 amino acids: CASSPLGAGPNSGNTIYF. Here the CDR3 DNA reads TGTGCCAGCTCACCACTGGGGGCAGGGCCCAACTCTGGAAACACCATATATTTT.

The CDR3 DNA reads as TGTGCCAGCAGCCCGCGGACTAGCGGGCGATTCAATGAGCAGTTCTTC. Residues: CASSPRTSGRFNEQFF. The V gene is TRBV7-3, the J gene TRBJ2-1; 11 bases agree with TRBD2. Unmatched junction bases numbered 9, after V lost 5 bases and J lost 6 bases. Germline-derived CDR1 and CDR2 are SGHTA and FQGTGA. The CDR3 loop spans 16 amino acids.

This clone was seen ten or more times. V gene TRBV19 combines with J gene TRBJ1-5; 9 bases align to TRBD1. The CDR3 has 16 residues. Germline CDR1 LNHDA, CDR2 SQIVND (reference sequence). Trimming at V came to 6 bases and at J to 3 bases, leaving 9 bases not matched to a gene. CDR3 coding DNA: TGTGCCAGTAGCCTTCCGGGACAGGGACCCAATCAGCCCCAGCATTTT. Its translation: CASSLPGQGPNQPQHF.